What follows are 28 T cell receptor beta chains derived from one specimen sequenced in a study of human T cells and chemical hapten exposure. TCRdb itself ran the RACE reads through MiXCR, one entry per CDR3 protein. This sample carries roughly 110,000 distinct CDR3 sequences, roughly an eighth of them seen once, and the ten largest clones take about 1.6%. Noted time point: pre-sensitization, week 0. Sample treatment: therapeutic diphenylcyclopropenone sensitization with weekly scalp DPC. This material consisted of whole blood, taken in connection with sensitization to the hapten diphenylcyclopropenone (DPC). The receptors stem from a woman aged 45-60 years with alopecia areata. Some clones in this sample may be carry-over from other donors' samples.

The chain carries TRBV20-1 and TRBJ2-4; D tentatively reads TRBD1 or TRBD2 (6 bases each). This CDR3 contains 15 residues. V lost 5 bases, J lost 0 bases, and 14 bases lay in between. The germline CDR1 and CDR2 sequences are DFQATT and SNEGSKA (reference sequence). The CDR3 bases are TGCAGTGCTTCCCCCGGGGGCTTAGCCAAAAACATTCAGTACTTC. This sequence encodes CSASPGGLAKNIQYF.

Of note for this clonotype: An end of the junction does not agree with germline; a read error may underlie this. J is TRBJ2-3 and V is TRBV6-2 or TRBV6-3; D is uncertain. Germline-derived CDR1 and CDR2 are MNHEY and SVGEGT. The CDR3 length is 15 residues. CDR3 coding DNA: TGTGCCAGCAGTTACTCGGGCAGCCGCACGGATACGCAGTATTTT. It is translated as CASSYSGSRTDTQYF.

This clonotype has only a few counts. The chain recombines TRBV6-2 or TRBV6-3 with TRBJ1-4; D not resolved. There are 15 residues in the CDR3. The V and J ends lost 0 bases and 7 bases respectively, with 12 bases between them. Germline lookup yields CDR1 MNHEY and CDR2 SVGEGT. The CDR3 here is CASSYSRGGSEKLFF. The CDR3 nucleotides read TGTGCCAGCAGTTACTCGAGAGGTGGATCTGAAAAACTGTTTTTT.

This clonotype has just a few counts. The V and J genes are TRBV7-8 and TRBJ1-1; 9 bases match TRBD1. Germline CDR1 reads SGHVS; CDR2 reads FQNEAQ. Trimming took 4 bases from V and 0 from J; bases not matched to a gene: 9. The CDR3 has 17 residues. CDR3: CASSSGQGDILNTEAFF. The CDR3 nucleotides are TGTGCCAGCAGCTCGGGACAGGGAGATATATTGAACACTGAAGCTTTCTTT.

This chain links TRBV5-5 with TRBJ2-7, with a tentative D call TRBD1 (6 bases). V lost 3 bases and J 3 bases, leaving 16 bases between the germline ends. Germline CDR1 and CDR2: SGHKS and YYEKEE (reference sequence). The CDR3 extends over 15 amino acids. The CDR3, as DNA: TGTGCCAGCAGCTCCCTTGGGGGCAGGGACTACGAGCAGTACTTC. Its protein is CASSSLGGRDYEQYF. Complete variable domain (other parts from reference TRBV5-5 and TRBJ2-7): DAGVTQSPTHLIKTRGQQVTLRCSPISGHKSVSWYQQVLGQGPQFIFQYYEKEERGRGNFPDRFSARQFPNYSSELNVNALLLGDSALYLCASSSLGGRDYEQYFGPGTRLTVT.

This clonotype was found a few times. The J gene is TRBJ2-2, the V gene TRBV11-2; perhaps TRBD2 as D (5 bases). This CDR3 comprises 15 residues. V lost 3 bases and J 5 bases, leaving 13 bases between the germline ends. Germline V gene data show CDR1 as SGHAT and CDR2 as FQNNGV. The CDR3 region has the DNA TGTGCCAGCAGCTTCGTCCGGGATCGGACCGGGGAGCTGTTTTTT. Its translation is CASSFVRDRTGELFF.

The V call is TRBV28, the J call TRBJ1-3, with a weak D call TRBD1 (5 bases). The CDR3 is made up of 15 amino acids. Germline V gene sequence: CDR1 MDHEN, CDR2 SYDVKM. V was cut by 6 bases and J by 2 bases, with 14 bases left in between. Here the CDR3 DNA reads TGTGCCAGCAGCTTACAGGCACGCACTGGAAACACCATATATTTT. It codes for CASSLQARTGNTIYF.

This clonotype was observed a handful of times. The chain joins TRBV4-1 to TRBJ1-3; no firm D call. The CDR3 extends over 16 amino acids. V dropped 2 bases and J dropped 0 bases, with 11 bases sitting between them. Germline lookup yields CDR1 MGHRA and CDR2 YSYEKL. This chain's CDR3 is CASSQPLAISGNTIYF. CDR3 coding DNA: TGCGCCAGCAGCCAACCTCTAGCCATCTCTGGAAACACCATATATTTT.

This clonotype occurred a few times. This chain connects TRBV7-2 to TRBJ2-3; TRBD2 might be the D (6 bases). The V gene's germline CDR1 is SGHTA and CDR2 FQGNSA. Trimming took 6 bases from V and 0 from J, leaving 10 bases between them. This CDR3 region has 14 residues. The CDR3 sequence: CASRARGSTDTQYF. The CDR3 nucleotides read TGTGCCAGCAGGGCCCGGGGGAGCACAGATACGCAGTATTTT.

At least ten counts were recorded for this clonotype. V is TRBV4-3 and J is TRBJ2-1; D assignment may be TRBD1 or TRBD2 (5 bases each). V lost 1 base and J 7 bases, leaving 11 bases between the germline ends. Looked up from germline, CDR1 is LGHNA and CDR2 is YSLEER. The CDR3 consists of 14 residues. In DNA form, the CDR3 reads TGCGCCAGCAGCCAAGTCGGGGCACAAAATGAGCAGTTCTTC. This translates into CASSQVGAQNEQFF.

This clonotype was detected many times. The gene calls are TRBV6-2 or TRBV6-3 and TRBJ2-3, with D perhaps matching TRBD2 (5 bases). The ends were cut back, 8 bases at V and 4 bases at J, with 22 bases in the middle. This CDR3 has 16 residues. In germline, CDR1 is MNHEY, CDR2 SVGEGT. CDR3 bases: TGTGCCAGCCGGTTCGGGGAAGCCGGCCTCCCAGATACGCAGTATTTT. This gives the protein CASRFGEAGLPDTQYF.

The chain joins TRBV6-1 to TRBJ2-3; possible D gene TRBD2, 6 bases. The CDR3 covers 13 residues. Germline CDR1 is MNHNS and CDR2 is SASEGT. V lost 7 bases to trimming and J lost 2 bases, with 10 bases between them. The CDR3 bases are TGTGCCAGCACCGCGGGAACCACAGATACGCAGTATTTT. Translated: CASTAGTTDTQYF.

This clonotype was seen ten or more times. The chain recombines TRBV6-5 with TRBJ1-1, with D maybe TRBD1 (5 bases). The CDR3 sequence is 16 residues long. Germline lookup yields CDR1 MNHEY and CDR2 SVGAGI. V was pared by 2 bases and J by 1 base, with 14 bases between. Here the CDR3 reads CASSYPGGAGNTEAFF. The CDR3 nucleotides read TGTGCCAGCAGTTACCCGGGGGGAGCGGGGAACACTGAAGCTTTCTTT.

This clonotype was found many times. This chain connects TRBV6-4 to TRBJ2-1; D ambiguous. Trimming took 4 bases from V and 0 from J, leaving 10 bases between them. Germline V gives CDR1 MRHNA, CDR2 SNTAGT. The CDR3 runs 15 residues. This chain's CDR3 is CASSVGVSSYNEQFF. CDR3 nucleotide sequence: TGTGCCAGCAGTGTTGGCGTCAGCTCCTACAATGAGCAGTTCTTC.

This clonotype was observed at least ten times. The CDR3 loop is CASRPGQGRVTNEKLFF. In nucleotides, the CDR3 is TGTGCCAGCAGACCGGGACAGGGGAGGGTCACTAATGAAAAACTGTTTTTT. The chain carries TRBV6-1 and TRBJ1-4; 10 nucleotides align to TRBD1. V lost 6 bases, J lost 2 bases, and 9 bases stayed unmatched. The CDR3 has 17 residues. Per germline, CDR1 MNHNS and CDR2 SASEGT.

V is TRBV28 and J is TRBJ1-5; D uncertain. V lost 8 bases to trimming and J lost 6 bases, with 11 bases between them. The germline V gene encodes CDR1 MDHEN and CDR2 SYDVKM. The CDR3 has 12 residues. CDR3 sequence (DNA): TGTGCCAGCGCGATGGGTAGTCAGCCCCAGCATTTT. It yields the protein CASAMGSQPQHF.

This clonotype was found many times. V and J are TRBV9 and TRBJ2-2, with 10 bases identical to TRBD1. CDR3 length: 15 residues. CDR1 is SGDLS and CDR2 is YYNGEE in the germline V gene. V gave up 0 bases and J gave up 4 bases; unmatched junction bases: 0. The CDR3 is CASSVGTGGTGELFF. As DNA, the CDR3 is TGTGCCAGCAGCGTAGGGACAGGGGGCACCGGGGAGCTGTTTTTT.

J is TRBJ1-1 and V is TRBV11-2; tentative D call: TRBD1 (5 bases). This CDR3 is 15 amino acids long. CDR1 is SGHAT, CDR2 FQNNGV, per germline. The germline V and J ends were trimmed by 5 bases and 5 bases, with 18 bases remaining between them. CDR3 in DNA: TGTGCCAGCAGCCTTCGGGACTCGCCGGGAACTGAAGCTTTCTTT. Protein: CASSLRDSPGTEAFF. The whole variable domain, filled in from reference TRBV11-2 and TRBJ1-1, reads EAGVAQSPRYKIIEKRQSVAFWCNPISGHATLYWYQQILGQGPKLLIQFQNNGVVDDSQLPKDRFSAERLKGVDSTLKIQPAKLEDSAVYLCASSLRDSPGTEAFFGQGTRLTVV.

In this sample, this clonotype turned up many times. J is TRBJ1-4 and V is TRBV6-5; 7 positions match TRBD1. J lost 3 bases, V lost 4 bases, and 2 bases had no gene match. The CDR3 is made up of 14 amino acids. Germline V gene data show CDR1 as MNHEY and CDR2 as SVGAGI. CDR3 sequence (DNA): TGTGCCAGCAGTTCCGGGACAGCTAATGAAAAACTGTTTTTT. Translation gives CASSSGTANEKLFF.

Ten or more counts support this clonotype. The CDR3 bases are TGTGCCAGCAGCTTAGAACAGGGCAGGACTGAAGCTTTCTTT. Translation: CASSLEQGRTEAFF. The chain is built from TRBV7-8 and TRBJ1-1, with D possibly matching TRBD1 (6 bases). Germline CDR1 reads SGHVS; CDR2 reads FQNEAQ. CDR3 length equals 14 residues. The V and J ends lost 1 base and 5 bases respectively, with 11 bases between them.

A few counts support this clonotype. In DNA, the CDR3 is TGTGCCAGCAGCCAAGCGCCTAGCGAGGCAGATACGCAGTATTTT. Its translation: CASSQAPSEADTQYF. V gene TRBV4-2 combines with J gene TRBJ2-3; D might be TRBD2 (6 bases). The CDR3 covers 15 residues. Germline CDR1 is LGHNA and CDR2 is YNFKEQ. Trimming stripped 1 base from V and 4 bases from J, with 12 bases between.

This clonotype was counted at least ten times. V is TRBV11-2 and J is TRBJ2-1; the D is unclear. V was pared by 9 bases and J by 0 bases, with 9 bases between. The germline V gene has CDR1 SGHAT and CDR2 FQNNGV. The CDR3 runs 13 residues. In DNA, the CDR3 is TGTGCCAGTGCAGATAGCTCCTACAATGAGCAGTTCTTC. Its protein is CASADSSYNEQFF.

This clonotype was counted at least ten times. The chain links TRBV28 to TRBJ2-7, with 8 bases lining up with TRBD1. This CDR3 region has 13 residues. Looked up from germline, CDR1 is MDHEN and CDR2 is SYDVKM. Germline trimming cut 4 bases from V and 12 bases from J; bases unmatched to any gene: 11. CDR3: CASSYGQGPKWYF. For the CDR3, the DNA is TGTGCCAGCAGTTATGGACAGGGCCCCAAGTGGTACTTC.

This clonotype was recorded many times. The gene calls are TRBV6-2 or TRBV6-3 and TRBJ1-5; unclear D gene. Germline-derived CDR1 and CDR2 are MNHEY and SVGEGT. This CDR3 has 13 amino acids. V lost 1 base to trimming and J lost 4 bases, with 5 bases between them. This chain's CDR3 is CASSYYENQPQHF. The CDR3 nucleotides are TGTGCCAGCAGTTACTACGAGAATCAGCCCCAGCATTTT.

This clonotype was recorded at least ten times. The chain combines TRBV18 with TRBJ1-1, with D unclear. V was pared by 3 bases and J by 4 bases, with 9 bases between. This CDR3 spans 13 amino acids. Germline V gene sequence: CDR1 KGHSH, CDR2 LQKENI. CDR3 amino acids: CASSPGVVTEAFF. The CDR3 DNA follows: TGTGCCAGCTCACCCGGGGTGGTCACTGAAGCTTTCTTT.

This clonotype was counted between two and nine times. V and J are TRBV3-1 and TRBJ2-1; D is unclear. Per the germline V gene, CDR1 is LGHDT and CDR2 is YNNKEL (reference sequence). Deletions cut 0 bases from V and 4 bases from J, with 4 bases between. This CDR3 comprises 13 residues. This chain's CDR3 is CASSQEIYNEQFF. Written as DNA, the CDR3 is TGTGCCAGCAGCCAAGAGATTTACAATGAGCAGTTCTTC.

In its sample, this clonotype was seen a few times. This CDR3 is CASSQTDRGGTEAFF. CDR3 nucleotide sequence: TGCGCCAGCAGCCAGACCGACAGGGGTGGTACTGAAGCTTTCTTT. The chain uses TRBV4-3 and TRBJ1-1; 8 positions agree with TRBD1. Germline-derived CDR1 and CDR2 are LGHNA and YSLEER. The CDR3 extends over 15 amino acids. V trimming: 3 bases; J trimming: 5 bases; junction bases outside the gene matches: 8.

This clonotype occurred a few times. This chain connects TRBV20-1 to TRBJ1-3, with 8 nucleotides matching TRBD1. This CDR3 is built from 16 residues. Germline CDR1 reads DFQATT; CDR2 reads SNEGSKA (reference sequence). V dropped 6 bases and J dropped 2; count of bases not matched to a gene: 12. CDR3 DNA: TGCAGTGCCTATTCCCCCGGGACAGGAGCTGGAAACACCATATATTTT. It codes for CSAYSPGTGAGNTIYF.